The 22 T cell receptor beta chains below come from one sample, sequenced in a study of control samples from healthy donors and cancer patients. The repertoire was sequenced with immunoSEQ multiplex PCR; TCRdb's copy has only in-frame clones and lacks some. The table lists roughly 93,000 clones, 85% to 90% of them singletons, with 9.5% to 10% in the top ten. The sample comprised PBMCs. These receptors were taken from a woman aged 45-60 years with colorectal cancer.

CDR3 sequence reads: CSVVSTDLREWNEQFF. CDR3 DNA sequence: TGCAGCGTTGTCTCCACCGACCTACGAGAGTGGAATGAGCAGTTCTTC. This chain links TRBV29-1 with TRBJ2-1; D is ambiguous. V was trimmed by 4 bases and J by 7 bases, leaving 23 bases between them. The CDR3 consists of 16 residues. Germline CDR1 and CDR2: SQVTM and ANQGSEA.

The chain links TRBV7-2 to TRBJ2-4; 14 positions agree with TRBD2. V was pared by 1 base and J by 5 bases, with 7 bases of the junction left unmatched. CDR1 is SGHTA, CDR2 FQGNSA, per germline. This CDR3 is 18 amino acids long. CDR3 loop: CASSLGPPGLAGENIQYF. CDR3 coding DNA: TGTGCCAGCAGCTTAGGCCCTCCGGGACTAGCGGGGGAAAACATTCAGTACTTC. The full variable domain, rest sourced from reference TRBV7-2 and TRBJ2-4, is GAGVSQSPSNKVTEKGKDVELRCDPISGHTALYWYRQSLGQGLEFLIYFQGNSAPDKSGLPSDRFSAERTGGSVSTLTIQRTQQEDSAVYLCASSLGPPGLAGENIQYFGAGTRLSVL.

The chain is built from TRBV30 and TRBJ1-4; D remains unclear. Looked up from germline, CDR1 is GTSNPN and CDR2 is SVGIG (reference sequence). The CDR3 covers 15 residues. V lost 0 bases and J 12 bases, leaving 20 bases between the germline ends. The CDR3 sequence: CAWSVPATLVKELFF. DNA of the CDR3: TGTGCCTGGAGTGTCCCCGCAACTTTAGTGAAGGAACTGTTTTTT.

This clone has just a few counts. Within the sample, other DNA sequences also encode this same CDR3. The chain employs TRBV2 and TRBJ2-1; possible D gene TRBD1, 5 bases. Germline assignment: CDR1 SNHLY and CDR2 FYNNEI. The CDR3 is made up of 13 amino acids. Trimming pared 6 bases from V and 3 bases from J, leaving 9 bases between. The CDR3 DNA follows: TGTGCCAGCAGGAACAGGATCTACAATGAGCAGTTCTTC. It encodes CASRNRIYNEQFF.

V and J are TRBV12-3 or TRBV12-4 and TRBJ2-3; 7 bases are shared with TRBD1. This CDR3 has 13 amino acids. The J segment lost 6 bases and the V segment lost 5 bases, leaving 5 bases of the junction unmatched. The CDR3 spells CASSPTGPDTQYF. Here the CDR3 DNA reads TGTGCCAGCAGTCCGACAGGGCCCGATACGCAGTATTTT.

CDR3 region: CASSQEPQRGASGANVLTF. The CDR3 DNA sequence: TGCGCCAGCAGCCAAGAACCCCAGCGGGGGGCCTCTGGGGCCAACGTCCTGACTTTC. V is TRBV4-3 and J is TRBJ2-6; 9 bases fit TRBD2. V shed 0 bases and J 0 bases; nucleotides not matched to a gene: 6. The CDR3 sequence is 19 residues long. The germline V gene has CDR1 LGHNA and CDR2 YSLEER.

The V call is TRBV12-3 or TRBV12-4, the J call TRBJ1-4, with D possibly TRBD1 on 6 matching bases. The CDR3 runs to 13 residues. V was trimmed by 8 bases and J by 10 bases, leaving 17 bases between them. CDR3 sequence (DNA): TGTGCCAGCCAAGGGGGGGGCGTAGGAAAACTGTTTTTT. Its protein product is CASQGGGVGKLFF.

As regards this clone: The same CDR3 also results from other DNA sequences found in this sample. The rearrangement uses TRBV4-3 and TRBJ2-3, with D unclear. The CDR3 is 16 residues long. V lost 0 bases to trimming and J lost 1 base, with 11 bases between them. CDR1 and CDR2 from the germline V gene are LGHNA and YSLEER. The CDR3 loop is CASSQETLRGTDTQYF. The CDR3 DNA follows: TGCGCCAGCAGCCAAGAGACGCTACGGGGCACAGATACGCAGTATTTT.

This clone has just one count. The chain carries TRBV5-1 and TRBJ2-3; 8 bases line up with TRBD1. The trim removed 2 bases at V and 0 bases at J, leaving 5 bases unmatched. The CDR3 is made up of 16 amino acids. In germline, CDR1 is SGHRS, CDR2 YFSETQ. The chain's CDR3 is CASSLQGERSTDTQYF. In nucleotides, the CDR3 is TGCGCCAGCAGCTTACAGGGGGAGAGGAGCACAGATACGCAGTATTTT.

The chain recombines TRBV12-3 or TRBV12-4 with TRBJ1-1, with a possible D match to TRBD1 (5 bases). The CDR3 is 13 amino acids. The V end was cut by 6 bases, the J end by 3 bases, with 11 bases between. The CDR3 DNA reads as TGTGCCAGCAGGTATGACAGACACACTGAAGCTTTCTTT. Translating it yields CASRYDRHTEAFF.

The chain uses TRBV6-2 or TRBV6-3 and TRBJ2-3, with 8 bases fitting TRBD1. This CDR3 spans 18 amino acids. Germline CDR1 reads MNHEY; CDR2 reads SVGEGT. Trimming took 2 bases from V and 6 from J; bases not matched to a gene: 16. The CDR3 bases are TGTGCCAGCAGTTACCTTCGGAATCAGGGCAGGGGGCTGGATACGCAGTATTTT. This encodes CASSYLRNQGRGLDTQYF.

The sample holds a few counts of this clone. The chain is built from TRBV28 and TRBJ1-5; D ambiguous. V lost 1 base to trimming and J lost 4 bases, with 8 bases between them. Per the germline V gene, CDR1 is MDHEN and CDR2 is SYDVKM. The CDR3 length is 14 residues. The chain's CDR3 is CASSLSAPNQPQHF. In DNA, the CDR3 is TGTGCCAGCAGTTTATCGGCACCTAATCAGCCCCAGCATTTT.

The chain recombines TRBV5-1 with TRBJ2-5, with 7 bases matching TRBD2. Germline V gives CDR1 SGHRS, CDR2 YFSETQ. The CDR3 totals 14 residues. V lost 4 bases to trimming and J lost 2 bases; unmatched junction nucleotides: 5. The CDR3 bases are TGCGCCAGCAGCCAAGCGGGGACTCAAGAGACCCAGTACTTC. This translates into CASSQAGTQETQYF.

The chain couples TRBV11-3 to TRBJ2-1; TRBD1 matches at 7 bases. Trimming took 0 bases from V and 3 from J; bases not matched to a gene: 2. The CDR3 has 15 amino acids. Looked up from germline, CDR1 is SGHNT and CDR2 is YENEEA. The CDR3 loop is CASSLEWDSYNEQFF. CDR3 DNA sequence: TGTGCCAGCAGCTTAGAATGGGACAGCTACAATGAGCAGTTCTTC.

The V call is TRBV7-9, the J call TRBJ2-1; 9 bases align to TRBD2. V lost 5 bases, J lost 7 bases, and 12 bases stayed unmatched. The germline V gene has CDR1 SEHNR and CDR2 FQNEAQ (reference sequence). The length of the CDR3 is 16 residues. The CDR3 region has the DNA TGTGCCAGCAGCAGGTTTAGCGGGGGACTAGGGAATGAGCAGTTCTTC. Its translation: CASSRFSGGLGNEQFF.

V usage is TRBV24-1 and J usage is TRBJ2-1; D possibly corresponds to TRBD1 (5 bases). The V gene's germline CDR1 is KGHDR and CDR2 SFDVKD. CDR3 size: 16 residues. V dropped 3 bases and J dropped 9 bases, with 20 bases sitting between them. The CDR3 DNA is TGTGCCACCAGTGATACCGGATTACCCCTTAGGGGTGAGCAGTTCTTC. This encodes CATSDTGLPLRGEQFF.

This clone was seen more than once but under ten times. The chain recombines TRBV3-1 (or the pseudogene TRBV3-2) with TRBJ1-3, with D possibly being TRBD1 (6 bases). CDR1 and CDR2 (germline): LGHDT, YNNKEL (reference sequence). V shed 3 bases and J shed 2 bases, with 17 bases lying between them. The CDR3 spans 17 residues. The CDR3 DNA reads as TGTGCCAGCAGCCACGACGTCAGGGGTACTACTGGAAACACCATATATTTT. It yields the protein CASSHDVRGTTGNTIYF.

DNA of the CDR3: TGCGCCAGCAGTGAGCCAGGCGACTATGGCTACACCTTC. Translating gives CASSEPGDYGYTF. The chain employs TRBV10-2 and TRBJ1-2; D remains unclear. The CDR3 is 13 amino acids. Germline V gives CDR1 WSHSY, CDR2 SAAADI. V gave up 2 bases and J gave up 3 bases, with 7 bases separating them.

The chain is built from TRBV28 and TRBJ1-6; D ambiguous. This CDR3 is built from 14 residues. V dropped 5 bases and J dropped 8 bases, with 13 bases sitting between them. The germline V gene encodes CDR1 MDHEN and CDR2 SYDVKM. DNA of the CDR3: TGTGCCAGCAGTCCTGACGTTGTTGATTCACCCCTCCACTTT. This sequence encodes CASSPDVVDSPLHF.

This chain joins TRBV3-1 (or the pseudogene TRBV3-2) and TRBJ1-5, with 8 bases aligning to TRBD1. The CDR3 runs 15 residues. CDR1 is LGHDT, CDR2 YNNKEL, per germline (reference sequence). J was trimmed by 3 bases and V by 4 bases; bases with no gene match: 5. This CDR3 reads CASSRGTGFNQPQHF. CDR3 bases: TGTGCCAGCAGCCGCGGGACAGGCTTCAATCAGCCCCAGCATTTT.

The chain couples TRBV6-5 to TRBJ2-1, with no clear D. CDR1 is MNHEY, CDR2 SVGAGI, per germline. The CDR3 runs 11 residues. The germline V and J ends were trimmed by 0 bases and 10 bases, with 4 bases remaining between them. This chain's CDR3 is CASSYSREQFF. DNA for the CDR3: TGTGCCAGCAGTTACTCGAGAGAGCAGTTCTTC.

The rearrangement joins TRBV7-2 to TRBJ1-2; TRBD1 might be the D (5 bases). Germline V gene data show CDR1 as SGHTA and CDR2 as FQGNSA. The germline V and J ends were trimmed by 1 base and 8 bases, with 14 bases remaining between them. This CDR3 spans 14 amino acids. CDR3 sequence: CASSLGGGNRGYTF. CDR3 bases: TGTGCCAGCAGCTTAGGTGGGGGGAATCGGGGCTACACCTTC.